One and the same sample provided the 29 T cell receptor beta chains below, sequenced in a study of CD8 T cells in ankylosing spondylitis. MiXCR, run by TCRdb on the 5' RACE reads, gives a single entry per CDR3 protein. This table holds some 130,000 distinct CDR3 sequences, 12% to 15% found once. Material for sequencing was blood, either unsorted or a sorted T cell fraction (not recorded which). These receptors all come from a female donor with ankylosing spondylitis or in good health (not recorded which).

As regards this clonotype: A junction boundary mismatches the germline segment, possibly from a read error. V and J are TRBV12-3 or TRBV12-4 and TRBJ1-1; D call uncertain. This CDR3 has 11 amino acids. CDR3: CASGLGRQAFF. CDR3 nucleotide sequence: TGTGCCAGCGGTTTGGGGAGGCAAGCTTTCTTT.

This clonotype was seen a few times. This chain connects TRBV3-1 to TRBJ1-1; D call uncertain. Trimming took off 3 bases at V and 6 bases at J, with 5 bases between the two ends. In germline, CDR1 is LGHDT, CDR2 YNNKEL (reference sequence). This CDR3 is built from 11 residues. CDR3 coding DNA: TGTGCCAGCAGCCATGAGGCTGAAGCTTTCTTT. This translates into CASSHEAEAFF.

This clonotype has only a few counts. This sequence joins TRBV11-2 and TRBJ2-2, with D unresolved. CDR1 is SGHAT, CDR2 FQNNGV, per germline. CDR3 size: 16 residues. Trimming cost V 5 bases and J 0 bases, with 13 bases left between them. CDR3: CASSVRHLTNTGELFF. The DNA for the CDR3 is TGTGCCAGCAGCGTGAGACACCTAACGAACACCGGGGAGCTGTTTTTT.

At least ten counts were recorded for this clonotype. The CDR3 loop is CASSVLWTSYNEQFF. CDR3 sequence (DNA): TGTGCCAGCAGCGTCCTGTGGACGTCCTACAATGAGCAGTTCTTC. The chain joins TRBV5-8 to TRBJ2-1; D gene unclear. V gave up 4 bases and J gave up 1 base, with 12 bases separating them. CDR3 size: 15 residues. In germline, CDR1 is SGHTS, CDR2 YDEGEE. Filled out from reference TRBV5-8 and TRBJ2-1, the complete variable domain reads EAGVTQSPTHLIKTRGQQATLRCSPISGHTSVYWYQQALGLGLQFLLWYDEGEERNRGNFPPRFSGRQFPNYSSELNVNALELEDSALYLCASSVLWTSYNEQFFGPGTRLTVL.

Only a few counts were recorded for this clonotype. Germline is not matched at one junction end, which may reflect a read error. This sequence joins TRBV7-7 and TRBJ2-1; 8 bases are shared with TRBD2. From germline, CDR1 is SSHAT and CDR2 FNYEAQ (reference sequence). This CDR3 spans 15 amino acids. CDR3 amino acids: CASSRAGVEGNEQFF. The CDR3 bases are TGTGCTAGCAGTCGAGCGGGAGTGGAAGGGAATGAGCAGTTCTTC.

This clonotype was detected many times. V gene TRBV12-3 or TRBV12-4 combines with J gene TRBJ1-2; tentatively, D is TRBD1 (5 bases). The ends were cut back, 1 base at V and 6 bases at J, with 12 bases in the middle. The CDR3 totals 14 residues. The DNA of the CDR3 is TGTGCCAGCAGTTTAGGGAGCGGGGCCCATGGCTACACCTTC. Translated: CASSLGSGAHGYTF.

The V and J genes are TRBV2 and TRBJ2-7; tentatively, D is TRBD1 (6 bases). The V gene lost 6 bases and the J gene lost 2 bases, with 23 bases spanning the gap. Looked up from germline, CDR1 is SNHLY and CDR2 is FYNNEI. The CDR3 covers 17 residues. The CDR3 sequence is CASSERARAGVPYEQYF. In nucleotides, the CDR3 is TGTGCCAGCAGCGAAAGGGCACGGGCAGGGGTGCCCTACGAGCAGTACTTC.

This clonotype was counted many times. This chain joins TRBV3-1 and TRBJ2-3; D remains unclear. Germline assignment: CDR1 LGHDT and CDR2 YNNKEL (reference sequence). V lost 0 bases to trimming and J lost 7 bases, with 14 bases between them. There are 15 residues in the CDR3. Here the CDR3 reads CASSQDRTVGYTQYF. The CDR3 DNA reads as TGTGCCAGCAGCCAAGATCGGACGGTGGGGTATACGCAGTATTTT.

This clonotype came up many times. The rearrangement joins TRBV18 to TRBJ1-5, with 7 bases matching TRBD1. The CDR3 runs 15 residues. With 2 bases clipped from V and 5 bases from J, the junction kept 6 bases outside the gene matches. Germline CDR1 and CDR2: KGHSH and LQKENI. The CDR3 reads CASSPEDRQYQPQHF. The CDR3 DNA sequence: TGTGCCAGCTCACCAGAGGACAGGCAATATCAGCCCCAGCATTTT.

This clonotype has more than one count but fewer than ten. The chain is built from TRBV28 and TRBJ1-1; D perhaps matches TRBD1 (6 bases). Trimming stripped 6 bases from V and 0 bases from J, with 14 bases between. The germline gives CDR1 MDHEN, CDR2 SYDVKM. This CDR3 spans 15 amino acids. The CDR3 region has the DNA TGTGCCAGCAGATCCGGGACAAATATGAACACTGAAGCTTTCTTT. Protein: CASRSGTNMNTEAFF.

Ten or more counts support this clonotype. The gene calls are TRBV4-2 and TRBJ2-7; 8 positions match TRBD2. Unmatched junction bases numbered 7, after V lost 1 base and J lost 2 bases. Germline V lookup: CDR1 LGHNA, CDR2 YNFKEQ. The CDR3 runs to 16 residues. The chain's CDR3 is CASSQVSSGVPYEQYF. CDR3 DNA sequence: TGTGCCAGCAGCCAAGTTAGTAGCGGGGTACCCTACGAGCAGTACTTC.

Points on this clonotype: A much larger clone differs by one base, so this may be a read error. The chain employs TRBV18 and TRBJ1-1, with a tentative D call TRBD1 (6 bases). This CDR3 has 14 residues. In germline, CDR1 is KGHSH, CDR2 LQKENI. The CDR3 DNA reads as TGTGCCAGCTCACCCGGACAGACGAACACTGAAGCTCTCTTT. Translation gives CASSPGQTNTEALF.

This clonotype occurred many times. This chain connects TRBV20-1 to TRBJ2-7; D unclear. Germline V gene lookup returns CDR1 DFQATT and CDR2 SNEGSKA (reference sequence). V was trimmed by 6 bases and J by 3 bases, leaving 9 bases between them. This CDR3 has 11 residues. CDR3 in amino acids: CSALSDYEQYF. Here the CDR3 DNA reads TGCAGTGCCCTGAGTGACTACGAGCAGTACTTC.

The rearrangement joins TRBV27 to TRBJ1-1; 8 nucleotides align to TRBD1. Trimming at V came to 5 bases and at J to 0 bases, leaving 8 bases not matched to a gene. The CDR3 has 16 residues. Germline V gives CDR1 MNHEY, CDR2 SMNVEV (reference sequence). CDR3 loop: CASSLRTGTMNTEAFF. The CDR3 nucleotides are TGTGCCAGCAGTCTCCGGACAGGGACTATGAACACTGAAGCTTTCTTT.

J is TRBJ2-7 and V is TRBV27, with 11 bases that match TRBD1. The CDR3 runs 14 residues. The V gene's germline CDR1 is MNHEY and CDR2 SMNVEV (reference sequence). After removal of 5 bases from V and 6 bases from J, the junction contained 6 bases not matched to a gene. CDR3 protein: CASSLGQGATEQYF. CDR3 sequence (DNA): TGTGCCAGCAGTCTTGGACAGGGGGCGACCGAGCAGTACTTC.

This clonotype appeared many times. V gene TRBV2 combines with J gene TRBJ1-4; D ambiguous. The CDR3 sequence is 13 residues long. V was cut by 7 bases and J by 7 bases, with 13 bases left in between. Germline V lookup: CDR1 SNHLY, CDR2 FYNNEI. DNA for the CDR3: TGTGCCAGCAAGGCGAAGGGTTTTGAAAAACTGTTTTTT. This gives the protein CASKAKGFEKLFF.

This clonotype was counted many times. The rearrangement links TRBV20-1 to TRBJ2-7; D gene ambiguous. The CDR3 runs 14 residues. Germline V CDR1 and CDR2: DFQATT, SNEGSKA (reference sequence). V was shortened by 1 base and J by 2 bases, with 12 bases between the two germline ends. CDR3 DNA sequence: TGCAGTGCTAGAGCCGTACACAGAACCTACGAGCAGTACTTC. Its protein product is CSARAVHRTYEQYF.

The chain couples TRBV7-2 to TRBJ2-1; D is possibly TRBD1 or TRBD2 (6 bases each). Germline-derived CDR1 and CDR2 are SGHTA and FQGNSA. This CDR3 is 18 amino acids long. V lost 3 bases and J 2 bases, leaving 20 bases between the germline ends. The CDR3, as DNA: TGTGCCAGCAGCTTTGCAGGGGCATTGGGGGGCCCCTACAATGAGCAGTTCTTC. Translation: CASSFAGALGGPYNEQFF.

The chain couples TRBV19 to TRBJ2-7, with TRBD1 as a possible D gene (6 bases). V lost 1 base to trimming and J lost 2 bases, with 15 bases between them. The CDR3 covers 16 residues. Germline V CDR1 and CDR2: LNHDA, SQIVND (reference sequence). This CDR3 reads CASSIGAAGVPYEQYF. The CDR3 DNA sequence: TGTGCCAGTAGTATAGGGGCGGCAGGGGTCCCCTACGAGCAGTACTTC.

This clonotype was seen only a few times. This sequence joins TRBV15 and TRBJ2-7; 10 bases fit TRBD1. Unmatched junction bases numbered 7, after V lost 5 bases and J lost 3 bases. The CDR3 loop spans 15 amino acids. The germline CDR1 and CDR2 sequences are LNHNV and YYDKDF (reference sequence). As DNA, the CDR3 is TGTGCCACCAGCCGGTCCCGGGACAGGGGCTACGAGCAGTACTTC. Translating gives CATSRSRDRGYEQYF.

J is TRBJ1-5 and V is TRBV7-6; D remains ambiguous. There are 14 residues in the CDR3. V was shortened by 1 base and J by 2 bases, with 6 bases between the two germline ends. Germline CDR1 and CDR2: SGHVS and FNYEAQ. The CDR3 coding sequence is TGTGCCAGCAGCTTAGGAGGCCGCAATCAGCCCCAGCATTTT. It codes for CASSLGGRNQPQHF.

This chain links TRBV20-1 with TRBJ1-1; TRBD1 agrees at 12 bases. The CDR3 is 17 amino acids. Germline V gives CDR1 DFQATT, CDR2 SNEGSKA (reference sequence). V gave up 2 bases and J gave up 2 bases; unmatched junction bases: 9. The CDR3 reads CSARNTGTGGHNTEAFF. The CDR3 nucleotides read TGCAGTGCTAGAAATACCGGGACAGGGGGCCACAACACTGAAGCTTTCTTT.

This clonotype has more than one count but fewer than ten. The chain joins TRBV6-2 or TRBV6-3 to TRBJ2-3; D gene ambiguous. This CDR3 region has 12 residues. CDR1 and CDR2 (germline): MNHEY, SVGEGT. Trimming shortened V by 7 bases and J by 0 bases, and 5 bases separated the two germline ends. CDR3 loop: CASTSSTDTQYF. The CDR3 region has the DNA TGTGCCAGCACCTCTAGCACAGATACGCAGTATTTT.

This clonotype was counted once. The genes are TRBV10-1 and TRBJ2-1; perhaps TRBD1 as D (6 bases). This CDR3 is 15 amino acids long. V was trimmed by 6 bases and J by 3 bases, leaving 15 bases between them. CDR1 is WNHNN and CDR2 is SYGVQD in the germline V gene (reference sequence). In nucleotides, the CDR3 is TGCGCCAGCAGATCCGGGACACTGTTCTACAATGAGCAGTTCTTC. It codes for CASRSGTLFYNEQFF.

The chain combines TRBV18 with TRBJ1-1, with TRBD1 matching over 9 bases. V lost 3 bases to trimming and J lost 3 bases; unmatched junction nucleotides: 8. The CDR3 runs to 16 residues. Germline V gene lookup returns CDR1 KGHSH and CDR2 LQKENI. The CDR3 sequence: CASSPQKGQGYTEAFF. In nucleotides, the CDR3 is TGTGCCAGCTCACCTCAGAAGGGACAGGGATACACTGAAGCTTTCTTT.

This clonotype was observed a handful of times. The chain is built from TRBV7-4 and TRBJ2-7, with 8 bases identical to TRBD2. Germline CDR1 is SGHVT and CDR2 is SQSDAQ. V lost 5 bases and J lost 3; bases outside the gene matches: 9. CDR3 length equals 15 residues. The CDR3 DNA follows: TGTGCCAGCAGCCGTCCCGAGCGGGGGTACTACGAGCAGTACTTC. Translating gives CASSRPERGYYEQYF.

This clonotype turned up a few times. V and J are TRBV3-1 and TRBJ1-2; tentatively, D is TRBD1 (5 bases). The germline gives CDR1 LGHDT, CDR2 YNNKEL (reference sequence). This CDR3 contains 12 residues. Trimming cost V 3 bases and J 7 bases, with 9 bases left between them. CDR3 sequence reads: CASSQGDPGYTF. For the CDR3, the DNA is TGTGCCAGCAGCCAGGGGGACCCTGGCTACACCTTC.

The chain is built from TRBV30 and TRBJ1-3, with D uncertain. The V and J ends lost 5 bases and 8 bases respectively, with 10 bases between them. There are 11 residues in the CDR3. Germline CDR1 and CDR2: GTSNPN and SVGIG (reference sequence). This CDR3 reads CAWREKDTIYF. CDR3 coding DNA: TGTGCCTGGCGAGAAAAGGACACCATATATTTT.

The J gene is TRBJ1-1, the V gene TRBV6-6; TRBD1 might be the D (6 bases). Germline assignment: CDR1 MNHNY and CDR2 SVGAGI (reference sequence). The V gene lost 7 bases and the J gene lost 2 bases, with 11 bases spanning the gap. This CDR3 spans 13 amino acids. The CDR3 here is CASIRGVNTEAFF. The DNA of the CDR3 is TGTGCCAGCATTAGGGGGGTCAACACTGAAGCTTTCTTT.